One and the same sample provided the 9 T cell receptor beta chains below, sequenced in a study of cytomegalovirus exposure and HLA in healthy donors. PCR used 60 Vbeta primers and 13 Jbeta primers. The method was immunoSEQ multiplex PCR; TCRdb's version includes in-frame clones alone and lacks a portion of them. Among roughly 200,000 clones, 77% were seen once, and the ten largest hold 3.7%. Source material: PBMCs. The source of these receptors is a woman aged 60-75 years in good health and CMV-seropositive.

This chain connects TRBV7-8 to TRBJ1-2, with no clear D. The V end was cut by 3 bases, the J end by 5 bases, with 10 bases between. This CDR3 region has 13 residues. The V gene's germline CDR1 is SGHVS and CDR2 FQNEAQ. Here the CDR3 reads CASSFGAKYGYTF. CDR3 nucleotides: TGTGCCAGCAGCTTTGGAGCCAAGTATGGCTACACCTTC. The full variable domain, with the rest looked up from reference TRBV7-8 and TRBJ1-2, is GAGVSQSPRYKVAKRGQDVALRCDPISGHVSLFWYQQALGQGPEFLTYFQNEAQLDKSGLPSDRFFAERPEGSVSTLKIQRTQQEDSAVYLCASSFGAKYGYTFGSGTRLTVV.

This clone has just a few counts. The chain has TRBV9 and TRBJ2-2; TRBD1 is a possible D gene (6 bases). The CDR3 has 14 amino acids. In germline, CDR1 is SGDLS, CDR2 YYNGEE. V shed 6 bases and J shed 6 bases, with 15 bases lying between them. CDR3 protein: CASNRDGGSGELFF. CDR3 in DNA: TGTGCCAGCAACAGGGACGGAGGCTCCGGGGAGCTGTTTTTT.

This chain uses TRBV5-1 with TRBJ1-1; D might be TRBD1 (5 bases). V dropped 0 bases and J dropped 10 bases, with 19 bases sitting between them. The CDR3 consists of 15 residues. Germline V lookup: CDR1 SGHRS, CDR2 YFSETQ. The CDR3, as DNA: TGCGCCAGCAGCTTGGAAGGGACCGGGGCCGGGGGAGCTTTCTTT. Amino acid sequence: CASSLEGTGAGGAFF.

The chain uses TRBV7-2 and TRBJ2-5, with 8 bases aligning to TRBD1. The germline V gene encodes CDR1 SGHTA and CDR2 FQGNSA. The CDR3 is 13 amino acids. After removal of 5 bases from V and 6 bases from J, the junction contained 5 bases not matched to a gene. CDR3 coding DNA: TGTGCCAGCAGCGGACAGGGTTACCAGACCCAGTACTTC. Amino acid sequence: CASSGQGYQTQYF.

The rearrangement links TRBV29-1 to TRBJ2-7; 13 nucleotides match TRBD2. The CDR3 loop spans 15 amino acids. V dropped 5 bases and J dropped 7; count of bases not matched to a gene: 11. The germline V gene has CDR1 SQVTM and CDR2 ANQGSEA. The CDR3 bases are TGCAGCGTTTCACTCGGGACTAGCGGGGAGAGGGAGCAGTACTTC. Its protein is CSVSLGTSGEREQYF.

The chain joins TRBV2 to TRBJ1-4, with a weak D call TRBD1 (6 bases). Looked up from germline, CDR1 is SNHLY and CDR2 is FYNNEI. This CDR3 has 16 amino acids. Trimming removed 6 bases at V and 0 bases at J, with 14 bases between. CDR3 loop: CASRWGGGATNEKLFF. The CDR3 region has the DNA TGTGCCAGCAGGTGGGGGGGCGGAGCAACTAATGAAAAACTGTTTTTT.

This clone was found a few times. This chain uses TRBV2 with TRBJ2-7; 9 bases fit TRBD1. Per germline, CDR1 SNHLY and CDR2 FYNNEI. The CDR3 is 14 amino acids. V was clipped by 8 bases and J by 4 bases; unmatched bases: 9. In nucleotides, the CDR3 is TGTGCCAGCGGTCCCTCCGGGACAGGGTACGAGCAGTACTTC. It is translated as CASGPSGTGYEQYF. Based on the CDR3 plus reference TRBV2 and TRBJ2-7, the full variable domain is EPEVTQTPSHQVTQMGQEVILRCVPISNHLYFYWYRQILGQKVEFLVSFYNNEISEKSEIFDDQFSVERPDGSNFTLKIRSTKLEDSAMYFCASGPSGTGYEQYFGPGTRLTVT.

This CDR3 reads CSVRPGSGDEQYF. CDR3 bases: TGCAGCGTTCGACCGGGGTCGGGTGACGAGCAGTACTTC. This chain connects TRBV29-1 to TRBJ2-7; TRBD2 might be the D (5 bases). V was cut by 5 bases and J by 5 bases, with 16 bases left in between. The CDR3 covers 13 residues. Per the germline V gene, CDR1 is SQVTM and CDR2 is ANQGSEA.

J is TRBJ2-7 and V is TRBV28, with 10 bases matching TRBD2. J was trimmed by 2 bases and V by 4 bases; bases with no gene match: 5. There are 15 residues in the CDR3. The V gene's germline CDR1 is MDHEN and CDR2 SYDVKM. The CDR3 is CASSSSSGSAYEQYF. CDR3 bases: TGTGCCAGCAGTTCCTCTAGCGGGAGTGCCTACGAGCAGTACTTC.